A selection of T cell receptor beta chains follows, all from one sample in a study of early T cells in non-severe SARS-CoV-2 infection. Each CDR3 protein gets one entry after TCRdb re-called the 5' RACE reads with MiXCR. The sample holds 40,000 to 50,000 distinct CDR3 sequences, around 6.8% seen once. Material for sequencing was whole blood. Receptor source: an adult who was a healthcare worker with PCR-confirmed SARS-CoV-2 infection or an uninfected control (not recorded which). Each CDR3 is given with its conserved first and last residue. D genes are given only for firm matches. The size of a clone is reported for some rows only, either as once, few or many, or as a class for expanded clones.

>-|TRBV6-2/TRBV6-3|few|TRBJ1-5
TGTGCCAGCAACGGGTTTTTCAATCAGCCCCAGCATTTT
CASNGFFNQPQHF
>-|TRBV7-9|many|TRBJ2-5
TGTGCCAGCAGCTTGAGGGAGTACCAAGAGACCCAGTACTTC
CASSLREYQETQYF
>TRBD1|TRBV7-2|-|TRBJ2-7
TGTGCCAGCAGCTTAGAAGGAACAGGGGGCTACGAGCAGTACTTC
CASSLEGTGGYEQYF
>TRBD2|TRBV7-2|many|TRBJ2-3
TGTGCCAGCAGCCCCGTGGTAGCGGGGTCCGCAGATACGCAGTATTTT
CASSPVVAGSADTQYF
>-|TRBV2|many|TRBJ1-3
TGTGCCAGCAGTGAAGCGCCAGCAGGGCGTGGAAACACCATATATTTT
CASSEAPAGRGNTIYF
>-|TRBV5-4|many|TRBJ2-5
TGTGCCAGCAGCTTGGGCGGCAATCGGGAGACCCAGTACTTC
CASSLGGNRETQYF
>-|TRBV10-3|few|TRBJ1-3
TGTGCCATCAGACCGGACAACTCTGGAAACACCATATATTTT
CAIRPDNSGNTIYF
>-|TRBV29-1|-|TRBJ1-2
TGCAGCGCCACGGACAGAGCCGACACCTTC
CSATDRADTF
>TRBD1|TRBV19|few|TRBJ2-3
TGTGCCAGTAGTGTACAGGGGCGGGCAGATACGCAGTATTTT
CASSVQGRADTQYF
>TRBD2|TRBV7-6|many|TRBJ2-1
TGTGCCAGCAGCTTAAGAGGTGTAGGACTAGCGGGTATCAGCTCCTACAATGAGCAGTTCTTC
CASSLRGVGLAGISSYNEQFF
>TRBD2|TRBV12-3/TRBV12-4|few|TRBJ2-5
TGTGCCAGCAGTCCAGCGGCGGGGGTGAAAGAGACCCAGTACTTC
CASSPAAGVKETQYF
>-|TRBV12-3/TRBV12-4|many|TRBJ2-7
TGTGCCAGCTCATCGAGCTCCTACGAGCAGTACTTC
CASSSSSYEQYF
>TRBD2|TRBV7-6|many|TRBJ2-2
TGTGCCAGCAGCCAACTGACTAGCGTTAACACCGGGGAGCTGTTTTTT
CASSQLTSVNTGELFF
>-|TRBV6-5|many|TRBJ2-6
TGTGCCAGCAGTTACGGGGGCCACTCTGGGGCCAACGTCCTGACTTTC
CASSYGGHSGANVLTF
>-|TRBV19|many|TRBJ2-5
TGTGCCAGTACCAAAACCGGGTCCAAAAGGGGGACCCAGTACTTC
CASTKTGSKRGTQYF
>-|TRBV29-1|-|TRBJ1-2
TGCAGCGTACAACTGGGGAGTTTTGGCTACACCTTC
CSVQLGSFGYTF
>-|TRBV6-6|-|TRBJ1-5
TGTGCCAGCAGTTACGGGCAGGGGTTCTTTTTGAATCAGCCCCAGCATTTT
CASSYGQGFFLNQPQHF
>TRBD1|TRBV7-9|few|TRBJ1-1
TGTGCCAGCAGCTTAGCAGGGGGCGGTAACACTGAAGCTTTCTTT
CASSLAGGGNTEAFF
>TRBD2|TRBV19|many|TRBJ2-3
TGTGCCAGTACCGCTAGCGGAACCCCGAATACGCAGTATTTT
CASTASGTPNTQYF
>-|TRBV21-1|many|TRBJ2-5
TGTGCCAGCCTGGCGAGGGGGTACCAAGAGACCCAGTACTTC
CASLARGYQETQYF
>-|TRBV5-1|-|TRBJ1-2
TGCGCCAGCAGCCCCGGGGCAGGTTCGGATGGCTACACCTTC
CASSPGAGSDGYTF
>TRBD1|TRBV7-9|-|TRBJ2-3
TGTGCCAGCAGCGGACAGGTGGTTTCAGATACGCAGTATTTT
CASSGQVVSDTQYF